This TCR beta chain was recovered during a study of regulatory and conventional T cells in RAG deficiency. Method: immunoSEQ multiplex PCR; TCRdb's copy keeps in-frame clones and lacks some. The sample has 25,000 to 35,000 clones, 80% to 90% seen once. Looked up from germline, CDR1 is MDHEN and CDR2 is SYDVKM. V lost 4 bases to trimming and J lost 7 bases, with 17 bases between them. There are 15 residues in the CDR3. The same data also went into a second study, on regulatory T cells. As reported in that work: The primer mix had 52 TRBV and 13 TRBJ primers.

V gene TRBV28 combines with J gene TRBJ1-5; a weak D match, TRBD1 (6 bases). The sequence was obtained from a human donor in good health. Specimen: CD8+ T cells sorted from blood. CDR3: CASSSRGGAVQPQHF. CDR3 nucleotides: TGTGCCAGCAGTTCGCGGGGGGGGGCAGTACAGCCCCAGCATTTT.